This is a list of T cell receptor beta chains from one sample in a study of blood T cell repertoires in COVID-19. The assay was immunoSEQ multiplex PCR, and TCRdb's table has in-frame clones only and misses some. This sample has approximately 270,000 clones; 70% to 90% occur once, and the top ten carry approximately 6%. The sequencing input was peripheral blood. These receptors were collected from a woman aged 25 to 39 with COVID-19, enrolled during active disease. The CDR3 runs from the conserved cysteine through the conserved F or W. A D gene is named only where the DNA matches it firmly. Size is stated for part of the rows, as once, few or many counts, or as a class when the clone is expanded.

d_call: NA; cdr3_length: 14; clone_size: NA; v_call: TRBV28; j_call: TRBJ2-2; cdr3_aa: CASRGAGNTGELFF; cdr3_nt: TGTGCCAGCAGGGGGGCGGGGAACACCGGGGAGCTGTTTTTT
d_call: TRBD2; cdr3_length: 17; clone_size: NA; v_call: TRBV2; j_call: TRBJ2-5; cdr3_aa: CASSEAVAGGSVETQYF; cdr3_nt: TGTGCCAGCAGTGAAGCGGTAGCGGGGGGGTCCGTGGAGACCCAGTACTTC
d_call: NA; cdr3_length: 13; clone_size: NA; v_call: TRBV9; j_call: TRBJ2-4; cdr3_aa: CASSVDEANIQYF; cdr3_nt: TGTGCCAGCAGCGTAGACGAGGCAAACATTCAGTACTTC
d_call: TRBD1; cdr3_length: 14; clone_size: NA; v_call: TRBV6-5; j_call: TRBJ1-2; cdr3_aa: CASRIQGTPGGYTF; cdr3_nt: TGTGCCAGCAGGATACAGGGGACCCCGGGAGGCTACACCTTC
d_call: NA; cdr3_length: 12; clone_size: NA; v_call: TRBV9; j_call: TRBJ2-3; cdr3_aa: CASSASTDTQYF; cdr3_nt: TGTGCCAGCAGCGCTAGCACAGATACGCAGTATTTT
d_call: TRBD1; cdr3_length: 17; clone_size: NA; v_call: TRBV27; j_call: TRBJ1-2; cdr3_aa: CASSPSKDRGDNYGYTF; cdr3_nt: TGTGCCAGCAGTCCTTCTAAGGACAGGGGAGACAACTATGGCTACACCTTC
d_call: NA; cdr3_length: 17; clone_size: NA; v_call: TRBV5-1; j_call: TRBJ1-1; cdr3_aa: CASSLNLRVQGNTEAFF; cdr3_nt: TGCGCCAGCAGCCTCAACCTTCGGGTGCAGGGGAACACTGAAGCTTTCTTT
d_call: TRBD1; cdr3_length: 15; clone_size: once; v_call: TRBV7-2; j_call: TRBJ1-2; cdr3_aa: CASSLRGGDNYGYTF; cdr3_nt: TGTGCCAGCAGCTTACGAGGGGGCGATAACTATGGCTACACCTTC
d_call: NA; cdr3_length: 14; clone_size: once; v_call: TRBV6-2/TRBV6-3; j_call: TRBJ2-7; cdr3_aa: CASSGSTQAYEQYF; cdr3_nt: TGTGCCAGCAGTGGATCGACACAAGCCTACGAGCAGTACTTC
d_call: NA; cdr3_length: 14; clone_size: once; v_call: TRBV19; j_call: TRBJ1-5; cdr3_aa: CASTVRESDQPQHF; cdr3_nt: TGTGCCAGTACCGTGCGCGAATCCGATCAGCCCCAGCATTTT
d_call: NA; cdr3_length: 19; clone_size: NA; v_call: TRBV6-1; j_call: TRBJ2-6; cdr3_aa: CASSDVVSDLPSGANVLTF; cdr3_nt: TGTGCCAGCAGTGATGTGGTGTCAGATCTCCCCTCTGGGGCCAACGTCCTGACTTTC
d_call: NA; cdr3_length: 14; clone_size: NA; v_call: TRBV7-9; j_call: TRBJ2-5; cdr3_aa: CASSLVFRQETQYF; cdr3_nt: TGTGCCAGCAGCTTAGTCTTCAGGCAAGAGACCCAGTACTTC
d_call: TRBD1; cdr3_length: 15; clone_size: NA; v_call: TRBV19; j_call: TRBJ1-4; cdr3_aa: CASRIKGQGKEKLFF; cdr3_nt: TGTGCCAGTAGGATCAAGGGACAGGGGAAGGAAAAACTGTTTTTT
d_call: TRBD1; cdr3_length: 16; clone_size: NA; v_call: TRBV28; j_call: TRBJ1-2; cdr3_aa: CASNYITGETNYGYTF; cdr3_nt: TGTGCCAGCAACTATATTACAGGGGAGACTAACTATGGCTACACCTTC
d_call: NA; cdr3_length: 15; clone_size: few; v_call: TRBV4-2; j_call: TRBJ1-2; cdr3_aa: CASSQEKSSFYGYTF; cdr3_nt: TGTGCCAGCAGCCAAGAGAAGAGCTCCTTCTATGGCTACACCTTC
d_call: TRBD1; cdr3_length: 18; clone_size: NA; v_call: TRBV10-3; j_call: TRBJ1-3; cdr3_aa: CAISISRDRAPSGNTIYF; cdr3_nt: TGTGCCATCAGTATCTCCCGGGACAGGGCACCATCTGGAAACACCATATATTTT
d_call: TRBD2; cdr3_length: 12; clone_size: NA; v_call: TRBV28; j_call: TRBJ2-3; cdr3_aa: CASSKLAQGQYF; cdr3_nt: TGTGCCAGCAGTAAACTAGCGCAGGGACAGTATTTT
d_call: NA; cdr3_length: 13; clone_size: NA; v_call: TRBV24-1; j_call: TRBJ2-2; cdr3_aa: CATSDLRGGELFF; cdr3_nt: TGTGCCACCAGTGATTTAAGGGGCGGGGAGCTGTTTTTT
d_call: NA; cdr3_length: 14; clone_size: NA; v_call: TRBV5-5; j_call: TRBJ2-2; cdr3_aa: CASSLVRYTGELFF; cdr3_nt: TGTGCCAGCAGCCTCGTCAGATACACCGGGGAGCTGTTTTTT
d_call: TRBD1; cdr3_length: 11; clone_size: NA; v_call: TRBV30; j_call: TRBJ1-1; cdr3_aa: CAWSPGQGAFF; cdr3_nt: TGTGCCTGGAGTCCCGGACAGGGGGCTTTCTTT
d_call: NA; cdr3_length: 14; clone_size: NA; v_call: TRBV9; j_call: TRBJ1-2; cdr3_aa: CASSGLGVGYGYTF; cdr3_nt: TGTGCCAGCAGCGGCCTTGGAGTAGGCTATGGCTACACCTTC
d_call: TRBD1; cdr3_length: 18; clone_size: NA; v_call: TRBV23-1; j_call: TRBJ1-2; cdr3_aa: CASSQSRDRGRENYGYTF; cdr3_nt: TGCGCCAGCAGTCAAAGCCGGGACAGGGGGCGAGAAAACTATGGCTACACCTTC
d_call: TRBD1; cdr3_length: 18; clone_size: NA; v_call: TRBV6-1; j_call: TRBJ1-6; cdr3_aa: CASSEFSRGGSGNSPLHF; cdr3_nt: TGTGCCAGCAGTGAATTTTCTCGAGGGGGCTCTGGTAATTCACCCCTCCACTTT
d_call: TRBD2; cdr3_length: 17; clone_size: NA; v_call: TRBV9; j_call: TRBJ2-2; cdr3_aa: CASSRTSGGASTGELFF; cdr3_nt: TGTGCCAGCAGCCGGACTAGCGGGGGGGCTTCCACCGGGGAGCTGTTTTTT
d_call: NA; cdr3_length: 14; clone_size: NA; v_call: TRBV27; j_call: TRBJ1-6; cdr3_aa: CASSLDWFNSPLHF; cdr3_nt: TGTGCCAGCAGCTTGGACTGGTTTAATTCACCCCTCCACTTT
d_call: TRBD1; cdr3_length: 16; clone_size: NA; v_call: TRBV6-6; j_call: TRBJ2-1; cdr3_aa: CASSVLTGGSYNEQFF; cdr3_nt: TGTGCCAGCAGTGTCCTCACAGGGGGCTCCTACAATGAGCAGTTCTTC
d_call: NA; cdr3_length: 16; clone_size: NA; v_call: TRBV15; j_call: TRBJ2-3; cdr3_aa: CATSRDLVGGTDTQYF; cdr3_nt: TGTGCCACCAGCAGAGATCTCGTGGGAGGCACAGATACGCAGTATTTT
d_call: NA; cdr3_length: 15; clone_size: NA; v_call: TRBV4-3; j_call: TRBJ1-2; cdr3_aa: CASSQALGGGYGYTF; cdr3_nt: TGCGCCAGCAGCCAAGCCCTCGGCGGGGGGTATGGCTACACCTTC
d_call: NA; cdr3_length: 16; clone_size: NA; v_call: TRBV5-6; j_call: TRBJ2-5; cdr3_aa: CASSLLGTNGQETQYF; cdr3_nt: TGTGCCAGCAGCTTACTTGGGACAAACGGTCAAGAGACCCAGTACTTC
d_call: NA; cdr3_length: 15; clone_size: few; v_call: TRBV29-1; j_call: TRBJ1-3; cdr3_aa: CSVKGRVSSGNTIYF; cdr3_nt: TGCAGCGTTAAAGGCAGGGTTAGCTCTGGAAACACCATATATTTT
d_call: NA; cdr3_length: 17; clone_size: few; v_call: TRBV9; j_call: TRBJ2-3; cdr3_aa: CASSAKMTTTLGDTQYF; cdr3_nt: TGTGCCAGCAGCGCGAAGATGACAACCACATTGGGAGATACGCAGTATTTT
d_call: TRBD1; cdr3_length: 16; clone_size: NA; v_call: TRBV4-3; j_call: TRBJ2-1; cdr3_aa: CASSRDRDRAYNEQFF; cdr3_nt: TGCGCCAGCAGCCGGGACCGGGACAGGGCCTACAATGAGCAGTTCTTC
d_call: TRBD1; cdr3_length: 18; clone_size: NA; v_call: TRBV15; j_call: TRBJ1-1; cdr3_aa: CATSRELFGTGANTEAFF; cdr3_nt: TGTGCCACCAGCAGAGAATTGTTTGGGACAGGGGCGAACACTGAAGCTTTCTTT
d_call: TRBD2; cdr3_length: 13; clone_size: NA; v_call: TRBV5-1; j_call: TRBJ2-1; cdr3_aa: CASSLLAGDEQFF; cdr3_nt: TGCGCCAGCAGCTTGCTAGCGGGAGATGAGCAGTTCTTC
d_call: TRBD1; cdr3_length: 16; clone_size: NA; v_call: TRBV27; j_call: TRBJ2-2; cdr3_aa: CASRPPGQGVTGELFF; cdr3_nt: TGTGCCAGCAGGCCCCCGGGACAGGGTGTCACCGGGGAGCTGTTTTTT
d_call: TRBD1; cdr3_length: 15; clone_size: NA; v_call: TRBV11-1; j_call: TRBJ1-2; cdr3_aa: CASSPRTGAGYGYTF; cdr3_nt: TGTGCCAGCAGCCCTCGGACAGGGGCGGGGTATGGCTACACCTTC
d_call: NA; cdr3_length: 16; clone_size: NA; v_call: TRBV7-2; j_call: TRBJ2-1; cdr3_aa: CASSLVIGGAYNEQFF; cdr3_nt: TGTGCCAGCAGCTTAGTAATCGGCGGAGCCTACAATGAGCAGTTCTTC
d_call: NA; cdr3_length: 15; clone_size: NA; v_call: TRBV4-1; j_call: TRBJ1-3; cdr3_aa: CASSPRALSGNTIYF; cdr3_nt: TGCGCCAGCAGCCCCAGGGCCCTGTCTGGAAACACCATATATTTT
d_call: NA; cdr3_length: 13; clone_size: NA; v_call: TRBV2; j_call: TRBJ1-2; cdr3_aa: CASSVTGTDGYTF; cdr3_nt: TGTGCCAGCAGTGTTACAGGGACGGATGGCTACACCTTC
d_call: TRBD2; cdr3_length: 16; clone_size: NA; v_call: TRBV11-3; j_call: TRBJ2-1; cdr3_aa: CASSLDPMRGGPEQFF; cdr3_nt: TGTGCCAGCAGCTTAGATCCGATGCGGGGGGGCCCTGAGCAGTTCTTC